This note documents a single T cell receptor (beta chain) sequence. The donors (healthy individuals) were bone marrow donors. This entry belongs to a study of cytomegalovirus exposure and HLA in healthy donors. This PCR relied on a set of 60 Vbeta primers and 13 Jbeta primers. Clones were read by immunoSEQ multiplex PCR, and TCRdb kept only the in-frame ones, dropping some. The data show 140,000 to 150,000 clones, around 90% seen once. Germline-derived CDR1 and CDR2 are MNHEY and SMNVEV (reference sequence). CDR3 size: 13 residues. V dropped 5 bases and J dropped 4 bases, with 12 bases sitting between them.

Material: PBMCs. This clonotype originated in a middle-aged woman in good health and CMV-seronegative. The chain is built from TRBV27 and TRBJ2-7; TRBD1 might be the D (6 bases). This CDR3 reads CASSPGAGYEQYF. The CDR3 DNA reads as TGTGCCAGCAGTCCAGGGGCCGGTTACGAGCAGTACTTC.